This TCR beta chain comes out of a study of T cell responses to AZD1222 COVID-19 vaccine. Measured with immunoSEQ multiplex PCR; TCRdb has only the in-frame clones, and not every one. Counted here are about 140,000 clones, roughly 90% occurring once; the ten biggest clones make up about 3%. Study-wide results and limits: Donors, mostly white British, included more females; clonal diversity was possibly underestimated. Across spike, vaccine-associated CD4 TCRs were found, dominant at 160-218 and 743-854. Repertoire sampling happened only post peak T cell response. The number of AZD1222 recipients seropositive at baseline was only six.

Of note for this clone: Its antigen is unidentified.

With 0 bases removed from V and 1 base from J, the gap between germline ends came to 7 bases. Germline values: CDR1 SGHRS, CDR2 YFSETQ. This CDR3 region has 14 residues. The gene calls are TRBV5-1 and TRBJ1-1; D is unresolved. The clonotype was recovered from an adult in good health. The sample here was peripheral blood, taken on day 0 of AZD1222 vaccination. CDR3 residues: CASSLVSQNTEAFF. CDR3 coding DNA: TGCGCCAGCAGCTTGGTTTCACAGAACACTGAAGCTTTCTTT.